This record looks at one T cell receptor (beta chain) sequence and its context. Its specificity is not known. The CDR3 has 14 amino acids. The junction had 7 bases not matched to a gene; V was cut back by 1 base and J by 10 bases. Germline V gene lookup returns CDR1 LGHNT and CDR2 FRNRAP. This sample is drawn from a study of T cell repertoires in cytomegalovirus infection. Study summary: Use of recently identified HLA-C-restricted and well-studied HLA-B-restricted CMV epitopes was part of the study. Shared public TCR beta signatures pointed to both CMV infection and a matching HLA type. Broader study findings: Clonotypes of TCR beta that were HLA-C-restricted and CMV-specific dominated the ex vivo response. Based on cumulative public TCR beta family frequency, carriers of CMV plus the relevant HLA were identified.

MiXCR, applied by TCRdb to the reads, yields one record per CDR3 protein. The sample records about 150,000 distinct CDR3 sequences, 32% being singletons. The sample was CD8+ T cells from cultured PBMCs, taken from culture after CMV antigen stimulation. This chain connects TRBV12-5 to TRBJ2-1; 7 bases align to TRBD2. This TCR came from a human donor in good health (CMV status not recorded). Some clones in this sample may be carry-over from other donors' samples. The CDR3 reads CASGLGAGLGEQFF. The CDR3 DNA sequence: TGTGCTAGTGGTTTGGGAGCGGGGCTAGGGGAGCAGTTCTTC.